The following is a T cell receptor beta chain sequence with its context. What it recognizes is unknown. These data are taken from a study of CD8+CD57+ T cells in acquired aplastic anemia. As for the study in general: The study obtained an average of 3.2 ug of DNA from sorted CD4+ and CD8+ cells.

Trimming left V 5 bases short and J 9 bases short, with 12 bases between. This CDR3 comprises 12 residues. The germline gives CDR1 SGDLS, CDR2 YYNGEE. Overall study findings and caveats: Sharing between patients and controls was observed for twenty-nine CD8+ CDR3 sequences.

Profiles of TCR beta VDJ and CDR3 were generated from a genomic DNA template. Each CDR3 protein gets one entry after TCRdb re-called the reads with MiXCR. The sample has around 170,000 distinct CDR3 sequences; about 60% are singletons. The sequencing input was sorted CD4+, CD8+, or CD8+CD57+ T cells (not recorded which) from PBMCs. The TCR originated in a human donor in good health. The rearrangement joins TRBV9 to TRBJ1-5, with a tentative D call TRBD1 (5 bases). CDR3 sequence: CASRGGILPQHF. CDR3 DNA sequence: TGTGCCAGCAGGGGGGGGATTTTGCCCCAGCATTTT.